Detailed here is one TCR beta chain. The data are from a study of shared clonotypes between healthy human individuals. The CDR3 totals 14 residues. CDR1 and CDR2 (germline): SNHLY, FYNNEI. The V gene end was trimmed by 4 bases and the J gene end by 5 bases; junction bases not matched to a gene: 4. Here immunoSEQ multiplex PCR was the method, and the copy in TCRdb shows in-frame clones only, minus some. The repertoire consists of about 1 million clones, with roughly 75% occurring once and the leading ten covering approximately 1.5%. Naive CD4+ cells were CD45RA-selected; the remaining cells were memory.

The sequence came from a man aged 18-30 years in good health. Sequenced: memory CD4+ T cells sorted from blood. Subset of the sample: CD45RA-negative fraction. The chain combines TRBV2 with TRBJ2-2, with 7 bases aligning to TRBD2. The DNA for the CDR3 is TGTGCCAGCAGTGCCGGGACTATTACCGGGGAGCTGTTTTTT. It codes for CASSAGTITGELFF.